One sample yielded the 27 T cell receptor beta chains listed below, sequenced in a study of T cell changes during pregnancy in multiple sclerosis. The repertoire was sequenced with immunoSEQ multiplex PCR; TCRdb's copy has only in-frame clones and lacks some. The data show some 43,000 clones, with roughly 91% seen just once and over 8% held by the top ten. The material was CD8+ T cells from peripheral blood mononuclear cells, obtained in the first trimester of pregnancy. The receptors were sampled from a female donor with multiple sclerosis, enrolled in a pregnancy study.

CDR3 sequence reads: CASSIPLAGGNEQFF. The CDR3 DNA sequence: TGTGCCAGCAGCATCCCATTGGCGGGAGGAAATGAGCAGTTCTTC. This chain uses TRBV7-6 with TRBJ2-1; 8 nucleotides match TRBD2. Germline V lookup: CDR1 SGHVS, CDR2 FNYEAQ. The CDR3 extends over 15 amino acids. The J segment lost 7 bases and the V segment lost 5 bases, leaving 10 bases of the junction unmatched.

CDR3 nucleotide sequence: TGCGCCAGCAGCCAAGATCCCAGGGGTAAGGCTGAAGCTTTCTTT. It translates to CASSQDPRGKAEAFF. The rearrangement joins TRBV4-3 to TRBJ1-1, with TRBD1 as a possible D gene (6 bases). Per the germline V gene, CDR1 is LGHNA and CDR2 is YSLEER. Trimming took 0 bases from V and 6 from J, leaving 14 bases between them. CDR3 size: 15 residues.

The chain is built from TRBV5-5 and TRBJ2-7; 9 nucleotides match TRBD1. The J segment lost 3 bases and the V segment lost 3 bases, leaving 22 bases of the junction unmatched. From germline, CDR1 is SGHKS and CDR2 YYEKEE (reference sequence). CDR3 size: 20 residues. The CDR3: CASSWISWIEQGARYYEQYF. The CDR3 DNA sequence: TGTGCCAGCAGCTGGATCTCGTGGATCGAACAGGGGGCCAGGTACTACGAGCAGTACTTC.

This rearrangement joins TRBV21-1 to TRBJ1-3. TRBV21-1 is tagged as a pseudogene. This CDR3 is 16 amino acids long. The CDR3 reads CASSKRYRGYGNTIYF. The CDR3 nucleotides are TGTGCCAGCAGCAAAAGGTACCGAGGTTATGGAAACACCATATATTTT.

The chain employs TRBV5-1 and TRBJ1-2; possible D gene TRBD1, 5 bases. V was cut by 0 bases and J by 11 bases, with 14 bases left in between. The CDR3 runs to 13 residues. Germline V gene data show CDR1 as SGHRS and CDR2 as YFSETQ. The CDR3 sequence is CASSLEWTTEYTF. The DNA of the CDR3 is TGCGCCAGCAGCTTGGAGTGGACAACCGAATACACCTTC.

The CDR3 DNA follows: TGCGCCAGCAGCCAAGAGGGAGCGGGAAGCTCCTACGAGCAGTACTTC. Amino acids: CASSQEGAGSSYEQYF. The chain joins TRBV4-1 to TRBJ2-7; 7 bases fit TRBD2. The junction had 5 bases not matched to a gene; V was cut back by 0 bases and J by 0 bases. The CDR3 has 16 amino acids. In germline, CDR1 is MGHRA, CDR2 YSYEKL.

The chain links TRBV9 to TRBJ2-1, with 9 bases fitting TRBD2. V was pared by 4 bases and J by 6 bases, with 11 bases of the junction left unmatched. Germline loops: CDR1 SGDLS, CDR2 YYNGEE. This CDR3 is 16 amino acids long. CDR3 sequence reads: CASSTRIGGGGNEQFF. In DNA, the CDR3 is TGTGCCAGCAGCACCCGGATAGGCGGGGGGGGCAATGAGCAGTTCTTC.

The J gene is TRBJ2-7, the V gene TRBV7-9, with 8 nucleotides matching TRBD2. CDR3 length: 13 residues. Germline CDR1 SEHNR, CDR2 FQNEAQ (reference sequence). Unmatched junction bases numbered 8, after V lost 8 bases and J lost 5 bases. The CDR3: CASLPGGSDEQYF. The CDR3 DNA is TGTGCCAGCCTCCCGGGGGGGAGTGACGAGCAGTACTTC.

This clone has only one observation. The rearrangement links TRBV12-5 to TRBJ2-7; D possibly corresponds to TRBD2 (5 bases). This CDR3 has 16 amino acids. The V gene's germline CDR1 is LGHNT and CDR2 FRNRAP. With 0 bases removed from V and 0 bases from J, the gap between germline ends came to 12 bases. The CDR3 is CASGLVPERSSYEQYF. CDR3 DNA: TGTGCTAGTGGTTTGGTACCGGAGCGGAGCTCCTACGAGCAGTACTTC.

V is TRBV19 and J is TRBJ1-6, with D maybe TRBD1 (5 bases). The germline V and J ends were trimmed by 3 bases and 9 bases, with 12 bases remaining between them. Germline CDR1 LNHDA, CDR2 SQIVND (reference sequence). The CDR3 extends over 14 amino acids. The CDR3 region has the DNA TGTGCCAGTAGTATGCGAGGGGAGGCTTCACCCCTCCACTTT. Translated: CASSMRGEASPLHF.

CDR3 amino acids: CASSSPSGRAGEQFF. CDR3 DNA sequence: TGTGCCAGCAGTTCGCCTAGCGGGAGGGCCGGTGAGCAGTTCTTC. The chain is built from TRBV27 and TRBJ2-1, with 12 bases fitting TRBD2. Unmatched junction bases numbered 7, after V lost 4 bases and J lost 9 bases. In germline, CDR1 is MNHEY, CDR2 SMNVEV (reference sequence). The CDR3 contains 15 residues.

The chain carries TRBV5-6 and TRBJ1-2; possible D gene TRBD1, 5 bases. CDR1 and CDR2 (germline): SGHDT, YYEEEE. V lost 0 bases and J 4 bases, leaving 19 bases between the germline ends. This CDR3 contains 17 residues. The DNA of the CDR3 is TGTGCCAGCAGCTTGGACCATGATACACAGGATCCCTATGGCTACACCTTC. As protein: CASSLDHDTQDPYGYTF.

CDR3 in amino acids: CSGTGTTEAFF. DNA of the CDR3: TGTTCTGGGACAGGGACCACTGAAGCTTTCTTT. This chain uses TRBV7-9 with TRBJ1-1, with 9 bases matching TRBD1. The CDR3 consists of 11 residues. Germline assignment: CDR1 SEHNR and CDR2 FQNEAQ (reference sequence).

The chain links TRBV27 to TRBJ2-5, with TRBD2 matching over 8 bases. This CDR3 is built from 15 residues. Germline-derived CDR1 and CDR2 are MNHEY and SMNVEV (reference sequence). J gave up 7 bases and V 2 bases, and 9 bases lay outside the gene matches. The CDR3 region has the DNA TGTGCCAGCAGTTTAATTCCCGGGAGGGCAGGGACCCAGTACTTC. This gives the protein CASSLIPGRAGTQYF.

In this sample, this clone turned up once. This chain links TRBV11-2 with TRBJ2-4; 10 bases agree with TRBD1. Germline CDR1 reads SGHAT; CDR2 reads FQNNGV. The CDR3 spans 17 residues. V shed 0 bases, J shed 4 bases, and the junction held 6 bases outside the gene matches. CDR3 DNA sequence: TGTGCCAGCAGCTTAGATATAGAGGGACAGGGGAAAAACATTCAGTACTTC. Its protein is CASSLDIEGQGKNIQYF. The variable domain in full, with the rest retrieved from reference TRBV11-2 and TRBJ2-4, is EAGVAQSPRYKIIEKRQSVAFWCNPISGHATLYWYQQILGQGPKLLIQFQNNGVVDDSQLPKDRFSAERLKGVDSTLKIQPAKLEDSAVYLCASSLDIEGQGKNIQYFGAGTRLSVL.

The V gene is TRBV4-3, the J gene TRBJ1-3, with D perhaps TRBD1 (5 bases). Between the trimmed V and J ends, which lost 1 base and 3 bases, there was a span of 10 bases. CDR3 length: 15 residues. Germline-derived CDR1 and CDR2 are LGHNA and YSLEER. CDR3 nucleotides: TGCGCCAGCAGCCAAGGACAGAAGATTGGAAACACCATATATTTT. Translating gives CASSQGQKIGNTIYF.

This clone is judged medium-sized (0.01 to 0.1%). The chain carries TRBV7-9 and TRBJ2-3; maybe TRBD1 (5 bases). V gave up 4 bases and J gave up 4 bases, with 9 bases separating them. CDR1 and CDR2 (germline): SEHNR, FQNEAQ (reference sequence). The CDR3 is 13 residues long. Written as DNA, the CDR3 is TGTGCCAGCAGCTCAGGGTATGCAGATACGCAGTATTTT. Residues: CASSSGYADTQYF.

The V and J genes are TRBV28 and TRBJ2-1, with 9 bases matching TRBD2. CDR3 size: 16 residues. V lost 2 bases, J lost 8 bases, and 10 bases stayed unmatched. CDR1 is MDHEN and CDR2 is SYDVKM in the germline V gene. CDR3 sequence: CASSLTTSGSRDEQFF. The CDR3 DNA reads TGTGCCAGCAGTTTAACGACTAGCGGCTCTAGGGATGAGCAGTTCTTC.

The chain has TRBV7-9 and TRBJ2-1, with 8 bases aligning to TRBD2. This CDR3 is built from 14 residues. Trimming cost V 8 bases and J 8 bases; bases outside gene matches: 11. Germline V gives CDR1 SEHNR, CDR2 FQNEAQ (reference sequence). The CDR3 nucleotides are TGTGCCAGCTACCCAGCGGGGGCCTTGGATGAGCAGTTCTTC. Translating it yields CASYPAGALDEQFF.

This clone has just a few counts. The V gene is TRBV2, the J gene TRBJ2-1; 11 bases align to TRBD2. Germline V gives CDR1 SNHLY, CDR2 FYNNEI. The CDR3 is 16 amino acids. V shed 8 bases, J shed 6 bases, and the junction held 12 bases outside the gene matches. DNA for the CDR3: TGTGCCAGCTCCAAAATAGCGGGGGGGCTTCGCAATGAGCAGTTCTTC. Translation gives CASSKIAGGLRNEQFF.

The chain combines TRBV10-3 with TRBJ1-2; D is unresolved. The CDR3 totals 14 residues. V lost 0 bases and J lost 2, with 7 bases in between. CDR1 ENHRY and CDR2 SYGVKD come from the germline V gene. In nucleotides, the CDR3 is TGTGCCATCAGTGAGTCGACGGGGAACTATGGCTACACCTTC. Its translation is CAISESTGNYGYTF.

In this sample, this clone turned up once. The chain employs TRBV6-1 and TRBJ2-7; possibly TRBD1 for D (6 bases). V lost 6 bases to trimming and J lost 6 bases, with 12 bases between them. CDR1 is MNHNS and CDR2 is SASEGT in the germline V gene. There are 12 residues in the CDR3. For the CDR3, the DNA is TGTGCCAGCAGGCAGGGGTCCGGCGAGCAGTACTTC. Protein product: CASRQGSGEQYF.

The chain links TRBV30 to TRBJ1-3; D call uncertain. Between the trimmed V and J ends, which lost 0 bases and 3 bases, there was a span of 3 bases. The germline V gene has CDR1 GTSNPN and CDR2 SVGIG (reference sequence). The CDR3 is made up of 12 amino acids. CDR3 residues: CAWSVSGNTIYF. CDR3 DNA: TGTGCCTGGAGTGTGAGTGGAAACACCATATATTTT.

This chain connects TRBV4-3 to TRBJ2-3; perhaps TRBD1 as D (7 bases). This CDR3 is built from 14 residues. The germline V gene encodes CDR1 LGHNA and CDR2 YSLEER. The V gene lost 2 bases and the J gene lost 5 bases, with 11 bases spanning the gap. The CDR3 bases are TGCGCCAGCAGCCAACGGAGGGGGCGAGATACGCAGTATTTT. Its protein product is CASSQRRGRDTQYF.

The chain combines TRBV9 with TRBJ1-2; possibly TRBD1 for D (6 bases). In germline, CDR1 is SGDLS, CDR2 YYNGEE. V dropped 3 bases and J dropped 8 bases, with 11 bases sitting between them. This CDR3 is 12 amino acids long. CDR3 DNA sequence: TGTGCCAGCAGCGGTTACAGGGTCGGCTACACCTTC. Residues: CASSGYRVGYTF.

The V call is TRBV5-5, the J call TRBJ2-3, with D possibly matching TRBD2 (7 bases). This CDR3 spans 20 amino acids. Germline CDR1 SGHKS, CDR2 YYEKEE (reference sequence). V was shortened by 7 bases and J by 6 bases, with 36 bases between the two germline ends. Written as DNA, the CDR3 is TGTGCCAGCTCCCGAAGGGGAGACGGTCTTTGGGGGGGGCAGGGGGATACGCAGTATTTT. Protein sequence: CASSRRGDGLWGGQGDTQYF.

The rearrangement joins TRBV5-5 to TRBJ1-1; 9 nucleotides agree with TRBD1. With 4 bases clipped from V and 4 bases from J, the junction kept 14 bases outside the gene matches. The CDR3 is 17 amino acids. Germline-derived CDR1 and CDR2 are SGHKS and YYEKEE (reference sequence). DNA of the CDR3: TGTGCCAGCAGCCACAGGGACAGGGCGATTTTGATCACTGAAGCTTTCTTT. This translates into CASSHRDRAILITEAFF.